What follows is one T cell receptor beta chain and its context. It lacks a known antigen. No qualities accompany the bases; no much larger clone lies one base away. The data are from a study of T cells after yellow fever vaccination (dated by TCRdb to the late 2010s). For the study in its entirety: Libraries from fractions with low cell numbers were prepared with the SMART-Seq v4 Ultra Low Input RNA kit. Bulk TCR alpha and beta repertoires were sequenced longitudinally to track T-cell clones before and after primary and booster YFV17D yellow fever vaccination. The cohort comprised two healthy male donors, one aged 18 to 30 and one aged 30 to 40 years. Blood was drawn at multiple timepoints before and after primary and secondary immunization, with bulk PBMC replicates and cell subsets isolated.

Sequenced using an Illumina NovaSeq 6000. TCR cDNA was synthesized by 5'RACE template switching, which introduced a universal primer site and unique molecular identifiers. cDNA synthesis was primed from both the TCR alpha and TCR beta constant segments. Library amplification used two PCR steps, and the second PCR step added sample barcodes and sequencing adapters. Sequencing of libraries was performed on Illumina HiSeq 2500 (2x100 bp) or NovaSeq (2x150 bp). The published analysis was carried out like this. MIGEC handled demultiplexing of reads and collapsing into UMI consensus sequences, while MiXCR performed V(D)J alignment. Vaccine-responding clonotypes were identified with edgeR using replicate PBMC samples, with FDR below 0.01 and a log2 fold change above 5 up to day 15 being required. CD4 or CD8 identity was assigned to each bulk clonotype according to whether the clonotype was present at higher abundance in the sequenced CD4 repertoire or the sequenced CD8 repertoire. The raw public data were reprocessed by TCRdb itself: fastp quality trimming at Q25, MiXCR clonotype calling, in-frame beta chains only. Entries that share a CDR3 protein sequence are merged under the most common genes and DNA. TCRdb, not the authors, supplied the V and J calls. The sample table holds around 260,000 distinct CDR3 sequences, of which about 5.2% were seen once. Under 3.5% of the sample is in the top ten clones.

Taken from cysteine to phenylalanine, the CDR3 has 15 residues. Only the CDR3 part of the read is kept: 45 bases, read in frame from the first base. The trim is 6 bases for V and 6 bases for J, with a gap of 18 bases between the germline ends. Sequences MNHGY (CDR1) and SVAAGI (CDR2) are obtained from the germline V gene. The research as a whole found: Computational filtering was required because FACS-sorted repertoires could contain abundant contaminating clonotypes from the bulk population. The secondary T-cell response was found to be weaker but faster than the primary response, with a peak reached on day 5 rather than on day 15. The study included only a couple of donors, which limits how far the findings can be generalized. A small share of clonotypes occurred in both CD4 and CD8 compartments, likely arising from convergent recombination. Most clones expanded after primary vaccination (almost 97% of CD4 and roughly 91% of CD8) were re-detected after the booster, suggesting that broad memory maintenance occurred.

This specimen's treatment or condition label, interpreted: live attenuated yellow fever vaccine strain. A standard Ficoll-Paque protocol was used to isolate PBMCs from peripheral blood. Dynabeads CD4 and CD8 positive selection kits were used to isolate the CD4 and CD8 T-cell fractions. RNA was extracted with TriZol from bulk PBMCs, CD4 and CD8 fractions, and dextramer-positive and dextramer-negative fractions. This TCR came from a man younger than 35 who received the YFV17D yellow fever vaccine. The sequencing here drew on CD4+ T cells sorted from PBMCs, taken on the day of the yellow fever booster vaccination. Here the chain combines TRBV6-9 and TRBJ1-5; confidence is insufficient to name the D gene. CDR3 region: CASSHHSEGGQPQHF. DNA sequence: TGTGCCAGCAGCCACCATTCGGAAGGCGGTCAGCCCCAGCATTTT.